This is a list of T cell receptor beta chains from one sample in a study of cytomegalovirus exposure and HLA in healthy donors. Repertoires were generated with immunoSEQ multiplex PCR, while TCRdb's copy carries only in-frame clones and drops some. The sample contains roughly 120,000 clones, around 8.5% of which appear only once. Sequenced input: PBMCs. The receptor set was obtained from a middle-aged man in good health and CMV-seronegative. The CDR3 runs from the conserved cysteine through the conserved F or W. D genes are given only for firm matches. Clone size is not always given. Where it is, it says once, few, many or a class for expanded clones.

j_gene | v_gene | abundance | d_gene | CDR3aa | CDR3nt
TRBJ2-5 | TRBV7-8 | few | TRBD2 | CASTQGLAGSKETQYF | TGTGCCAGCACCCAAGGACTAGCGGGATCCAAAGAGACCCAGTACTTC
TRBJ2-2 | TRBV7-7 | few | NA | CASSRTENTGELFF | TGTGCCAGCAGCCGGACAGAGAACACCGGGGAGCTGTTTTTT
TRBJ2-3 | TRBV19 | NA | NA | CASSPHPARPQYF | TGTGCCAGTAGTCCTCACCCGGCGAGGCCGCAGTATTTT
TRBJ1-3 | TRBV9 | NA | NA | CASSQGNSGGNTIYF | TGTGCCAGCAGCCAAGGAAACTCAGGTGGAAACACCATATATTTT
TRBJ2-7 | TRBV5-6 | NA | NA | CASSGVTGSYEQYF | TGTGCCAGCAGTGGAGTGACAGGCTCCTACGAGCAGTACTTC
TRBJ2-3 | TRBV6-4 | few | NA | CASSGTSLPHTDTQYF | TGTGCCAGCAGTGGGACTTCTCTTCCCCACACAGATACGCAGTATTTT
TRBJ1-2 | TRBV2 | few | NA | CASSEGPTDYGYTF | TGTGCCAGCAGTGAAGGGCCGACAGATTATGGCTACACCTTC
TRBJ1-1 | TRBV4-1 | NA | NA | CASSQEGGRNTEAFF | TGCGCCAGCAGCCAAGAGGGGGGGCGGAACACTGAAGCTTTCTTT
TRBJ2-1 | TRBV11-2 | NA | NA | CASSLAPLEASETWDEQFF | TGTGCCAGCAGCTTAGCGCCCCTGGAGGCTAGCGAGACGTGGGATGAGCAGTTCTTC
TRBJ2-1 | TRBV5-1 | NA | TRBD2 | CASSLSGLAGGFDEQFF | TGCGCCAGCAGCTTGTCGGGACTAGCGGGGGGATTCGATGAGCAGTTCTTC
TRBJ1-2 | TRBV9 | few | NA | CASSLEWRLGSHYGYTF | TGTGCCAGCAGCCTCGAATGGAGGTTGGGGTCACACTATGGCTACACCTTC
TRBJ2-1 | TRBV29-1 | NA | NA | CSVEGQLSNEQFF | TGCAGCGTTGAAGGTCAGTTATCCAATGAGCAGTTCTTC
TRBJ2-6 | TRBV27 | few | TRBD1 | CASSSAADRGRRPGANVLTF | TGTGCCAGCAGTAGCGCGGCGGACAGGGGGCGGAGACCTGGGGCCAACGTCCTGACTTTC
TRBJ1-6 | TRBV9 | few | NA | CASSPLGSSYNSPLHF | TGTGCCAGCAGCCCTCTAGGAAGCTCCTATAATTCACCCCTCCACTTT
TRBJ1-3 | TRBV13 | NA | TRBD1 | CASSYSGQRRNTIYF | TGTGCCAGCAGCTACTCGGGACAGCGGAGAAACACCATATATTTT
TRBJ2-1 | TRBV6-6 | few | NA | CASSYSKKDSEQFF | TGTGCCAGCAGTTACTCGAAAAAGGACTCTGAGCAGTTCTTC
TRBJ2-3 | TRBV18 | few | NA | CASAQRVGDISTDTQYF | TGTGCCAGCGCCCAGAGGGTAGGGGACATTAGCACAGATACGCAGTATTTT
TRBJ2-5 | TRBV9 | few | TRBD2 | CASSTTSGNQETQYF | TGTGCCAGCAGCACAACTAGCGGAAACCAAGAGACCCAGTACTTC
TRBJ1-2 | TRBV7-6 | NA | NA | CASSSESGHYGYTF | TGTGCCAGCAGCTCGGAGAGTGGTCACTATGGCTACACCTTC
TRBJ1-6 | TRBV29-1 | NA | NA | CSVGGQKKPLHF | TGCAGCGTTGGGGGCCAAAAGAAACCCCTCCACTTT
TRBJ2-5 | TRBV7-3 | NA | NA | CASSLHPLWLAETQYF | TGTGCCAGCAGCCTGCACCCCCTTTGGCTAGCCGAGACCCAGTACTTC
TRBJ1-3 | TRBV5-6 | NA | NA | CASSLLRRQASSGNTIYF | TGTGCCAGCAGCTTGCTACGAAGACAAGCCTCCTCTGGAAACACCATATATTTT
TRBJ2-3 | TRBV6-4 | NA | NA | CASSKDGLTDTQYF | TGTGCCAGCAGCAAAGACGGACTCACAGATACGCAGTATTTT